The text below deals with one T cell receptor (beta chain). No antigen is known for it. Trimming removed 10 bases from V and 4 bases from J; junction bases left unmatched: 9. CDR3 length equals 13 residues. CDR1 LNHNV and CDR2 YYDKDF come from the germline V gene (reference sequence). This sample is drawn from a study of OX40 agonist ivuxolimab in advanced cancers. The study's findings and limits: Among some nonresponders, normalized T-cell clonal expansion was also low. Researchers report that CD8+ T cells had, on average, more expanded clones than CD4+.

Produced via immunoSEQ multiplex PCR; TCRdb's table is partial and in-frame only. This table holds more than 55,000 clones, nearly 90% found once. This rearrangement joins TRBV15 to TRBJ1-1; 7 nucleotides align to TRBD1. Here the sequenced sample was CD4+ or CD8+ T cells sorted from blood, taken in a trial of the OX40 agonist ivuxolimab. The clonotype originates from an adult with an advanced solid tumor such as melanoma, head and neck, liver or kidney cancer. CDR3 loop: CASRQGWSTEAFF. CDR3 bases: TGTGCCAGTAGACAGGGTTGGAGCACTGAAGCTTTCTTT.